The clone carrying this TCR beta chain was observed a single time. TCRdb passed the PCR reads through MiXCR, listing each CDR3 protein once. The profile shows about 90,000 distinct CDR3 sequences, around half of them singletons. The data were taken from a study of CDR3 diversity in severe acne. The CDR3 is 14 amino acids. Germline loops: CDR1 LNHDA, CDR2 SQIVND (reference sequence). Deletions cut 1 base from V and 3 bases from J, with 9 bases between. The receptor was derived from a male donor in good health, serving as a control. The specimen sequenced was blood. This chain connects TRBV19 to TRBJ2-5; D is unclear. In nucleotides, the CDR3 is TGTGCCAGTAGTATAGCCCCCCAGGAAGAGACCCAGTACTTC. Translated, it gives CASSIAPQEETQYF.